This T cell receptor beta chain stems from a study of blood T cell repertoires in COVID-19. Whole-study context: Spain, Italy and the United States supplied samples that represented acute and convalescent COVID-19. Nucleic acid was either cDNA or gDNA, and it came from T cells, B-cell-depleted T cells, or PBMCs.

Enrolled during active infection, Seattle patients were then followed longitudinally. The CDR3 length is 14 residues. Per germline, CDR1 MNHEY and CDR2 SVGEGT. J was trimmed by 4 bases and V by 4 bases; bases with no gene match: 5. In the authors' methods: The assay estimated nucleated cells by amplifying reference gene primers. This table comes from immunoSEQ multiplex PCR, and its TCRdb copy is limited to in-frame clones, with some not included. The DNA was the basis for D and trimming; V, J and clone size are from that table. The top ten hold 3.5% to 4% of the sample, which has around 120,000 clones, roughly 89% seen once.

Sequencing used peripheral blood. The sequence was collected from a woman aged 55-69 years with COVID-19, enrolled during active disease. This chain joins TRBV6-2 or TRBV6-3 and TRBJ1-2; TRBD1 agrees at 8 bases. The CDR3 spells CASSWGQEVYGYTF. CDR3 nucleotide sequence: TGTGCCAGCAGTTGGGGACAGGAAGTCTATGGCTACACCTTC.